Listed below are T cell receptor beta chains from one sample, sequenced in a study of identical twins. TCRdb reprocessed the 5' RACE reads with MiXCR, giving one entry per CDR3 protein. Of more than 250,000 distinct CDR3 sequences detected, about 8.3% appear once; the ten largest clones hold 2% to 2.5%. The sample was also linked to a second study, of yellow fever vaccine responses in identical twins.

The source material was memory (CD45RO+) T cells sorted from blood. The origin of the receptors is a woman aged 18-35 years in good health. Each CDR3 is given with its conserved first and last residue. Each record gives: V gene, J gene, D gene, clone size, CDR3 protein, CDR3 DNA. A D gene is named only where the DNA matches it firmly. Clone size is shown for a subset of rows, as once, few, many or a class of expanded clone.

v_gene: TRBV7-9; j_gene: TRBJ1-2; d_gene: TRBD1; abundance: .; CDR3aa: CASSPRGTVYGYTF; CDR3nt: TGTGCCAGCAGCCCAAGAGGGACAGTCTATGGCTACACCTTC
v_gene: TRBV4-1; j_gene: TRBJ2-5; d_gene: TRBD1; abundance: many; CDR3aa: CASSQPTGGETQYF; CDR3nt: TGCGCCAGCAGCCAACCGACAGGGGGAGAGACCCAGTACTTC
v_gene: TRBV7-2; j_gene: TRBJ2-1; d_gene: .; abundance: many; CDR3aa: CASTTQVSSYNEQFF; CDR3nt: TGTGCCAGCACTACCCAAGTATCCTCCTACAATGAGCAGTTCTTC
v_gene: TRBV4-1; j_gene: TRBJ2-3; d_gene: TRBD2; abundance: .; CDR3aa: CASSHVLLFEAGASTDTQYF; CDR3nt: TGCGCCAGCAGCCACGTACTACTGTTCGAAGCGGGGGCTAGCACAGATACGCAGTATTTT
v_gene: TRBV4-1; j_gene: TRBJ2-1; d_gene: .; abundance: many; CDR3aa: CASSQDTASSYNEQFF; CDR3nt: TGCGCCAGCAGCCAAGATACCGCTAGCTCCTACAATGAGCAGTTCTTC
v_gene: TRBV5-1; j_gene: TRBJ2-3; d_gene: .; abundance: .; CDR3aa: CASSLLAGPRDTQYF; CDR3nt: TGCGCCAGCAGTTTGCTGGCAGGGCCGAGGGATACGCAGTATTTT
v_gene: TRBV5-1; j_gene: TRBJ1-1; d_gene: TRBD1; abundance: many; CDR3aa: CASSVGGASGEAFF; CDR3nt: TGCGCCAGCAGCGTAGGGGGCGCAAGTGGTGAAGCTTTCTTT
v_gene: TRBV15; j_gene: TRBJ2-1; d_gene: .; abundance: many; CDR3aa: CATRLGSPGVYNEQFF; CDR3nt: TGTGCCACCAGATTAGGATCCCCCGGGGTCTACAATGAGCAGTTCTTC
v_gene: TRBV28; j_gene: TRBJ1-4; d_gene: TRBD1; abundance: .; CDR3aa: CASSATGGGNEKLFF; CDR3nt: TGTGCCAGCAGTGCGACAGGGGGCGGCAATGAAAAACTGTTTTTT
v_gene: TRBV7-9; j_gene: TRBJ2-3; d_gene: TRBD2; abundance: many; CDR3aa: CASSSGLAETYTDTQYF; CDR3nt: TGTGCCAGCAGCTCGGGACTAGCGGAAACCTACACAGATACGCAGTATTTT
v_gene: TRBV7-2; j_gene: TRBJ1-1; d_gene: .; abundance: many; CDR3aa: CASSPRSHLNTEAFF; CDR3nt: TGTGCCAGCAGCCCCAGGTCCCACCTAAACACTGAAGCTTTCTTT
v_gene: TRBV5-1; j_gene: TRBJ2-5; d_gene: TRBD2; abundance: many; CDR3aa: CASSLVAGGGETQYF; CDR3nt: TGCGCCAGCAGCTTGGTGGCGGGAGGTGGTGAGACCCAGTACTTC
v_gene: TRBV3-1; j_gene: TRBJ2-7; d_gene: .; abundance: many; CDR3aa: CASRGSPGGEQYF; CDR3nt: TGTGCCAGCCGGGGTAGCCCCGGGGGCGAGCAGTACTTC
v_gene: TRBV7-2; j_gene: TRBJ2-2; d_gene: .; abundance: many; CDR3aa: CASSLDLNTGELFF; CDR3nt: TGTGCCAGCAGCTTAGACCTAAACACCGGGGAGCTGTTTTTT
v_gene: TRBV11-2; j_gene: TRBJ2-1; d_gene: TRBD2; abundance: many; CDR3aa: CASSPRLAGGRGYNEQFF; CDR3nt: TGTGCCAGCAGCCCCCGACTAGCGGGGGGTCGGGGATACAATGAGCAGTTCTTC
v_gene: TRBV5-4; j_gene: TRBJ2-5; d_gene: TRBD2; abundance: .; CDR3aa: CASSETSGGRGETQYF; CDR3nt: TGTGCCAGCAGCGAAACTAGCGGGGGCAGAGGAGAGACCCAGTACTTC
v_gene: TRBV7-8; j_gene: TRBJ1-2; d_gene: TRBD1; abundance: few; CDR3aa: CASRRTGDYGYTF; CDR3nt: TGTGCCAGCAGGCGGACAGGTGACTATGGCTACACCTTC
v_gene: TRBV6-4; j_gene: TRBJ2-3; d_gene: TRBD2; abundance: few; CDR3aa: CARSNTSGHTDTQYF; CDR3nt: TGTGCCAGAAGTAACACTAGCGGCCACACAGATACGCAGTATTTT
v_gene: TRBV7-9; j_gene: TRBJ1-4; d_gene: .; abundance: .; CDR3aa: CASSGDTLNEKLFF; CDR3nt: TGTGCCAGCAGCGGGGACACATTGAATGAAAAACTGTTTTTT
v_gene: TRBV2; j_gene: TRBJ2-3; d_gene: TRBD1; abundance: .; CDR3aa: CASSGLDRGPDTQYF; CDR3nt: TGTGCCAGCAGTGGCCTTGACAGGGGACCAGATACGCAGTATTTT
v_gene: TRBV5-1; j_gene: TRBJ2-1; d_gene: .; abundance: many; CDR3aa: CASSLARMLDEQFF; CDR3nt: TGCGCCAGCAGCTTGGCCAGGATGCTGGATGAGCAGTTCTTC
v_gene: TRBV12-3/TRBV12-4; j_gene: TRBJ1-1; d_gene: .; abundance: few; CDR3aa: CASNGQGSGTEAFF; CDR3nt: TGTGCCAGCAATGGCCAGGGTAGTGGGACTGAAGCTTTCTTT
v_gene: TRBV20-1; j_gene: TRBJ2-5; d_gene: .; abundance: .; CDR3aa: CSAGGGGLQETQYF; CDR3nt: TGCAGTGCGGGTGGTGGAGGGCTACAAGAGACCCAGTACTTC
v_gene: TRBV7-6; j_gene: TRBJ2-2; d_gene: .; abundance: many; CDR3aa: CASSPRQASTGELFF; CDR3nt: TGTGCCAGCAGCCCACGACAGGCAAGCACCGGGGAGCTGTTTTTT
v_gene: TRBV11-2; j_gene: TRBJ1-4; d_gene: .; abundance: many; CDR3aa: CASSLTTTNEKLFF; CDR3nt: TGTGCCAGCAGCTTAACAACAACTAATGAAAAACTGTTTTTT
v_gene: TRBV11-2; j_gene: TRBJ1-1; d_gene: TRBD1; abundance: many; CDR3aa: CASSVNRDRNTEAFF; CDR3nt: TGTGCCAGCAGCGTTAATAGGGACAGGAACACTGAAGCTTTCTTT
v_gene: TRBV2; j_gene: TRBJ2-3; d_gene: TRBD1; abundance: many; CDR3aa: CASSRSRDRSLLSTDTQYF; CDR3nt: TGTGCCAGCAGTCGAAGCCGGGACAGGTCCCTACTTTCCACAGATACGCAGTATTTT
v_gene: TRBV20-1; j_gene: TRBJ2-5; d_gene: .; abundance: few; CDR3aa: CSAISWETQYF; CDR3nt: TGCAGTGCTATATCGTGGGAGACCCAGTACTTC
v_gene: TRBV3-1; j_gene: TRBJ1-1; d_gene: .; abundance: many; CDR3aa: CASSQGQVGGWTEAFF; CDR3nt: TGTGCCAGCAGCCAAGGGCAGGTTGGCGGATGGACTGAAGCTTTCTTT
v_gene: TRBV28; j_gene: TRBJ1-5; d_gene: TRBD1; abundance: few; CDR3aa: CASSVPGTGVQRPQHF; CDR3nt: TGTGCCAGCAGTGTCCCCGGGACAGGAGTCCAAAGGCCCCAGCATTTT
v_gene: TRBV12-3/TRBV12-4; j_gene: TRBJ1-2; d_gene: .; abundance: many; CDR3aa: CASSSTVRLGYTF; CDR3nt: TGTGCCAGCAGTTCGACAGTCCGCTTAGGCTACACCTTC
v_gene: TRBV11-3; j_gene: TRBJ2-1; d_gene: TRBD2; abundance: .; CDR3aa: CASSSGTSGGMKQFF; CDR3nt: TGTGCCAGCAGCTCAGGGACTAGCGGGGGAATGAAGCAGTTCTTC
v_gene: TRBV5-6; j_gene: TRBJ2-5; d_gene: TRBD1; abundance: many; CDR3aa: CASSRTGTQETQYF; CDR3nt: TGTGCCAGCAGCCGGACAGGAACCCAAGAGACCCAGTACTTC
v_gene: TRBV3-1; j_gene: TRBJ1-2; d_gene: .; abundance: .; CDR3aa: CASSSTRRGYTF; CDR3nt: TGTGCCAGCAGCTCGACAAGACGTGGCTACACCTTC
v_gene: TRBV5-1; j_gene: TRBJ2-7; d_gene: .; abundance: many; CDR3aa: CASSLDAGSFYEQYF; CDR3nt: TGCGCCAGCAGCTTGGATGCGGGCAGCTTCTACGAGCAGTACTTC
v_gene: TRBV5-1; j_gene: TRBJ2-1; d_gene: .; abundance: .; CDR3aa: CASSPQAVRSSYNEQFF; CDR3nt: TGCGCCAGCAGCCCCCAGGCCGTTCGAAGCTCCTACAATGAGCAGTTCTTC
v_gene: TRBV24-1; j_gene: TRBJ2-1; d_gene: TRBD2; abundance: few; CDR3aa: CATGAGGGNEQFF; CDR3nt: TGTGCCACAGGCGCGGGGGGGGGGAATGAGCAGTTCTTC
v_gene: TRBV2; j_gene: TRBJ1-2; d_gene: .; abundance: many; CDR3aa: CASSEGSDYGYTF; CDR3nt: TGTGCCAGCAGTGAAGGCTCTGACTATGGCTACACCTTC
v_gene: TRBV20-1; j_gene: TRBJ2-3; d_gene: .; abundance: many; CDR3aa: CSARQVLTDTQYF; CDR3nt: TGCAGTGCTAGACAGGTTCTCACAGATACGCAGTATTTT
v_gene: TRBV27; j_gene: TRBJ2-5; d_gene: .; abundance: .; CDR3aa: CASRPPGTPVRAQYF; CDR3nt: TGTGCCAGCAGACCCCCCGGGACTCCAGTACGGGCCCAGTACTTC
v_gene: TRBV6-5; j_gene: TRBJ1-2; d_gene: TRBD1; abundance: many; CDR3aa: CASSSPDRGYGYTF; CDR3nt: TGTGCCAGCAGTTCCCCGGACAGGGGCTATGGCTACACCTTC
v_gene: TRBV10-3; j_gene: TRBJ1-1; d_gene: TRBD1; abundance: many; CDR3aa: CATTTGGATNTEAFF; CDR3nt: TGTGCCACTACCACAGGGGGCGCGACGAACACTGAAGCTTTCTTT
v_gene: TRBV20-1; j_gene: TRBJ2-5; d_gene: .; abundance: few; CDR3aa: CSARVYQETQYF; CDR3nt: TGCAGTGCTAGAGTCTACCAAGAGACCCAGTACTTC
v_gene: TRBV28; j_gene: TRBJ2-1; d_gene: .; abundance: many; CDR3aa: CASSSYRRTSRNEQFF; CDR3nt: TGTGCCAGCAGTTCCTATCGACGAACTAGCCGCAATGAGCAGTTCTTC
v_gene: TRBV27; j_gene: TRBJ2-3; d_gene: TRBD2; abundance: .; CDR3aa: CASKGLGLGLGTDTQYF; CDR3nt: TGTGCCAGCAAAGGCCTCGGACTAGGGCTAGGAACAGATACGCAGTATTTT
v_gene: TRBV12-3/TRBV12-4; j_gene: TRBJ1-3; d_gene: TRBD1; abundance: many; CDR3aa: CASRGQGAGNTIYF; CDR3nt: TGTGCCAGCAGGGGGCAGGGGGCTGGAAACACCATATATTTT
v_gene: TRBV6-1; j_gene: TRBJ1-5; d_gene: .; abundance: few; CDR3aa: CASRDAWQPQHF; CDR3nt: TGTGCCAGCCGAGATGCGTGGCAGCCCCAGCATTTT
v_gene: TRBV6-5; j_gene: TRBJ1-1; d_gene: .; abundance: .; CDR3aa: CASSSNRAVNTEAFF; CDR3nt: TGTGCCAGCAGTTCCAACAGGGCGGTGAACACTGAAGCTTTCTTT
v_gene: TRBV27; j_gene: TRBJ1-1; d_gene: .; abundance: .; CDR3aa: CASRDRRNTEAFF; CDR3nt: TGTGCCAGCAGAGACAGGCGGAACACTGAAGCTTTCTTT
v_gene: TRBV6-2/TRBV6-3; j_gene: TRBJ2-2; d_gene: .; abundance: .; CDR3aa: CAIKPGGVHTGELFF; CDR3nt: TGTGCCATCAAACCTGGCGGGGTTCACACCGGGGAGCTGTTTTTT
v_gene: TRBV19; j_gene: TRBJ2-7; d_gene: TRBD1; abundance: .; CDR3aa: CASSWGQGGYEQYF; CDR3nt: TGTGCCAGTAGTTGGGGACAGGGCGGCTACGAGCAGTACTTC
v_gene: TRBV15; j_gene: TRBJ2-7; d_gene: TRBD1; abundance: many; CDR3aa: CATSRDKLQGASYEQYF; CDR3nt: TGTGCCACCAGCAGAGATAAATTGCAGGGGGCGTCCTACGAGCAGTACTTC
v_gene: TRBV28; j_gene: TRBJ2-5; d_gene: TRBD1; abundance: few; CDR3aa: CASRGQGRQETQYF; CDR3nt: TGTGCCAGCAGGGGACAGGGGAGACAAGAGACCCAGTACTTC
v_gene: TRBV28; j_gene: TRBJ1-2; d_gene: .; abundance: .; CDR3aa: CASKVSGGYGYTF; CDR3nt: TGTGCCAGCAAAGTCTCCGGGGGCTATGGCTACACCTTC
v_gene: TRBV5-5; j_gene: TRBJ2-7; d_gene: TRBD2; abundance: many; CDR3aa: CASSPLAGSYEQYF; CDR3nt: TGTGCCAGCAGCCCACTAGCGGGAAGCTACGAGCAGTACTTC
v_gene: TRBV20-1; j_gene: TRBJ2-2; d_gene: .; abundance: many; CDR3aa: CSARGFVSGELFF; CDR3nt: TGCAGTGCTAGAGGTTTCGTTTCCGGGGAGCTGTTTTTT
v_gene: TRBV10-2; j_gene: TRBJ2-1; d_gene: .; abundance: .; CDR3aa: CASSESLGWSAQFF; CDR3nt: TGCGCCAGCAGTGAGTCCCTTGGGTGGAGCGCGCAGTTCTTC
v_gene: TRBV14; j_gene: TRBJ2-5; d_gene: .; abundance: few; CDR3aa: CASSSRDARETQYF; CDR3nt: TGTGCCAGCAGCTCTCGTGATGCGCGTGAGACCCAGTACTTC
v_gene: TRBV20-1; j_gene: TRBJ1-6; d_gene: .; abundance: few; CDR3aa: CSARAFFDVPAQGSLGTLHF; CDR3nt: TGCAGTGCTAGAGCTTTTTTTGACGTCCCGGCCCAAGGTTCCTTGGGGACCCTCCACTTT